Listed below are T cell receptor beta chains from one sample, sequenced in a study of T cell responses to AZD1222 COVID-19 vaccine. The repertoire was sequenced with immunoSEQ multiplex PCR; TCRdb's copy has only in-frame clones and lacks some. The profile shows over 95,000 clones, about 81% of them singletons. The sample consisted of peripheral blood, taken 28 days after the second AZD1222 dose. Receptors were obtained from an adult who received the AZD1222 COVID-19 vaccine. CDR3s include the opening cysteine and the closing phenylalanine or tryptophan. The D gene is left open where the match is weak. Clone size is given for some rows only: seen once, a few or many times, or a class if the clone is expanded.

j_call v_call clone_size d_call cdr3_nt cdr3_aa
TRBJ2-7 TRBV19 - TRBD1 TGTGCCAGTAGTATTGGGACAGGGAGAGGGTACGAGCAGTACTTC CASSIGTGRGYEQYF
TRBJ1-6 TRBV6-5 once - TGTGCCAGCAGAGTGGGCGTGGGTAATTCACCCCTCCACTTT CASRVGVGNSPLHF
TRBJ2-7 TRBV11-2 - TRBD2 TGTGCCAGCAGCTTACGAGCGGGAGCCCACGAGCAGTACTTC CASSLRAGAHEQYF
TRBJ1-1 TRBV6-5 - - TGTGCCAGCAGCCCCACTGCCAGCACTGAAGCTTTCTTT CASSPTASTEAFF
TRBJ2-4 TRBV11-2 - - TGTGCCAGCACCTTAGCCCATAGCCTCAACATTCAGTACTTC CASTLAHSLNIQYF
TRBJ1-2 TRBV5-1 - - TGCGCCAGCAGCGAGGGGAGCCACTATGGCTACACCTTC CASSEGSHYGYTF
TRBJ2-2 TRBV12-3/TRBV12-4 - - TGTGCCAGCAGCCTGATAGCCGGGGAGCTGTTTTTT CASSLIAGELFF
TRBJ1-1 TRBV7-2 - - TGTGCCAGCAGCATTAGTATGAACACTGAAGCTTTCTTT CASSISMNTEAFF
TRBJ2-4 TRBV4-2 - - TGTGCCAGCAGCCAGGGGCGAGACATTGGCATTCAGTACTTC CASSQGRDIGIQYF
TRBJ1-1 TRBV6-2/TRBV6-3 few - TGTGCCAGCAGTTACTCGTGGAGGTTGGACACTGAAGCTTTCTTT CASSYSWRLDTEAFF
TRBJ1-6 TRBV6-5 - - TGTGCCAGCAGTCAATGGGAACAGGGCGACTCACCCCTCCACTTT CASSQWEQGDSPLHF
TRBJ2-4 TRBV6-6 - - TGTGCCAGCAGTTACTCTGGGGGCTCCAAAAACATTCAGTACTTC CASSYSGGSKNIQYF
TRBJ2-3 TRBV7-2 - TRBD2 TGTGCCAGCAGCTTAGTCGGGGGGACAGATACGCAGTATTTT CASSLVGGTDTQYF
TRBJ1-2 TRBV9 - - TGTGCCAGCAGCTCACTAGGAGTGTCGGGCTACACCTTC CASSSLGVSGYTF
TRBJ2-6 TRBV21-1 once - TGTGCCAGCAGCAAAGGAAGGTGCAGCGCGTCTGGGGCCAACGTCCTGACTTTC CASSKGRCSASGANVLTF
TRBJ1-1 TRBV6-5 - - TGTGCCAGCAGGCGAAGTGAGGCCGCTGAAGCTTTCTTT CASRRSEAAEAFF
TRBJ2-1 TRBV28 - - TGTGCCAGCACCTTACCCCCACGGGAGCAGTTCTTC CASTLPPREQFF
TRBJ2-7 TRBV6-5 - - TGTGCCAGCAGGCAAAGTAAAACCTACGAGCAGTACTTC CASRQSKTYEQYF
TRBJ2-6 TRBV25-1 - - TGTGCCAGCAGACAGGGTGGTATTGGTTCTGGGGCCAACGTCCTGACTTTC CASRQGGIGSGANVLTF
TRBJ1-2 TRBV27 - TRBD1 TGTGCCAGCAGTTTGACAGGGGGCTTTAACTATGGCTACACCTTC CASSLTGGFNYGYTF
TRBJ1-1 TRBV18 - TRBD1 TGTGCCAGCTCACTACCGGGACAGGGGGTTCGGACTGAAGCTTTCTTT CASSLPGQGVRTEAFF
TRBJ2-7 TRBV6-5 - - TGTGCCAGCTCCCAGGGGGGGCGCATTAACGAGCAGTACTTC CASSQGGRINEQYF
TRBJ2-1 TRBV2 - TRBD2 TGTGCCAGGGGTAGCGGGGCCCCCTACAATGAGCAGTTCTTC CARGSGAPYNEQFF
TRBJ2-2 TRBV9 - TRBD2 TGTGCCAGCAGCGTAGGGTGGGCTAGCGGGGGAGACACCGGGGAGCTGTTTTTT CASSVGWASGGDTGELFF
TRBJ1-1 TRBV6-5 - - TGTGCCAGCGGAAGGCCGGCTGAAGCTTTCTTT CASGRPAEAFF